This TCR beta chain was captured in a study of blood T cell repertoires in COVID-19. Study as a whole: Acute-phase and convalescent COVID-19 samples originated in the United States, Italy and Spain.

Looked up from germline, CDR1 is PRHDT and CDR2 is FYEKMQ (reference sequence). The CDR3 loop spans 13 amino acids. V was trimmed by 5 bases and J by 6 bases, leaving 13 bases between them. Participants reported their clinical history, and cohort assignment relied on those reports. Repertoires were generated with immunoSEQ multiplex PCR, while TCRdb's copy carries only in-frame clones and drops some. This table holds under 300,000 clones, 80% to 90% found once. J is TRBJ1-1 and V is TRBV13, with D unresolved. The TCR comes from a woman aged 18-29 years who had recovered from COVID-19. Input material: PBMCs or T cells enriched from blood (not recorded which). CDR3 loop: CASSRRESAEAFF. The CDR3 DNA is TGTGCCAGCAGCCGAAGGGAGTCAGCTGAAGCTTTCTTT.